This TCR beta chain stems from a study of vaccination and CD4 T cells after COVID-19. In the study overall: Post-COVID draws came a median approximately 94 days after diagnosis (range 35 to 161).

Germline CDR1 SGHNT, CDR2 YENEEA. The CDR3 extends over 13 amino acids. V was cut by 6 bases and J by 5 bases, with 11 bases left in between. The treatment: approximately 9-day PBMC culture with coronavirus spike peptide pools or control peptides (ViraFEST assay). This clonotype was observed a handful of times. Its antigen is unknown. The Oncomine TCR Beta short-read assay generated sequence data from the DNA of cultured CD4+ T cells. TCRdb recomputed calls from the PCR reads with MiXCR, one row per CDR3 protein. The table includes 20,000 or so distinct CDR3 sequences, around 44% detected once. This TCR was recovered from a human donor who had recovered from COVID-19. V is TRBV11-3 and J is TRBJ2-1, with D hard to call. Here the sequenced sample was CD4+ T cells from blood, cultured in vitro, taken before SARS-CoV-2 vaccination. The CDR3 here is CASSFGPNNEQFF. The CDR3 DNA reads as TGTGCCAGCAGTTTTGGGCCCAACAATGAGCAGTTCTTC.